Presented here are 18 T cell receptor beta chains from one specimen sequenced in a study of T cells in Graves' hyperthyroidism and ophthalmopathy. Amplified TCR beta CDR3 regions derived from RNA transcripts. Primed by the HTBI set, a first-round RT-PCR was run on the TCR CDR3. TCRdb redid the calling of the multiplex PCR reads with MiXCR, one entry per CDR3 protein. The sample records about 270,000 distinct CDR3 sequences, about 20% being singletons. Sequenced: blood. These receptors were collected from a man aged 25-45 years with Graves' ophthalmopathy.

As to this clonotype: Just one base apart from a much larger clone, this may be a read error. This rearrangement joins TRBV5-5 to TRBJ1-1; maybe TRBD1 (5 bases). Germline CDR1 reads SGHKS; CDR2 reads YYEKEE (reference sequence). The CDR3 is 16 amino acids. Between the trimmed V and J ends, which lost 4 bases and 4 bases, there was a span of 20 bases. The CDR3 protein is CASSPGATSPTTEAFF. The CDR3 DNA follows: TGTGCCAGCAGCCCCGGGGCAACTTCCCCGACCACTGAAGCTTTCTTT.

The CDR3 sequence: CASSHRKGGNQPQHF. In DNA form, the CDR3 reads TGTGCCAGCAGTCACCGGAAGGGGGGCAATCAGCCCCAGCATTTT. The rearrangement links TRBV12-3 or TRBV12-4 to TRBJ1-5; the D gene is possibly TRBD1 (6 bases). CDR3 length: 15 residues. V was cut by 5 bases and J by 2 bases, with 13 bases left in between.

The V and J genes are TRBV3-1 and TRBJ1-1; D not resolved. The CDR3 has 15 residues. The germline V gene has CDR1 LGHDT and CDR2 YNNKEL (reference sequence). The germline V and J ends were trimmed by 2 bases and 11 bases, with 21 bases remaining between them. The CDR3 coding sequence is TGTGCCAGCAGCCAACTTTCCCGCCCCGGCATTGGGGCTTTCTTT. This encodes CASSQLSRPGIGAFF.

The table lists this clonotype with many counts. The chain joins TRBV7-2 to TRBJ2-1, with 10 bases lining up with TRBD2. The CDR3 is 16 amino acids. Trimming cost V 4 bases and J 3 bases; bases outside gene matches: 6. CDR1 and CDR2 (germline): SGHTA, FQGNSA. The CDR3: CASSSGLASNYNEQFF. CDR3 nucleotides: TGTGCCAGCAGCTCGGGACTAGCGAGCAACTACAATGAGCAGTTCTTC.

The CDR3 region has the DNA TGTGCCAGCAATCGGGACAGGGTGAATTCACCCCTCCACTTT. Protein: CASNRDRVNSPLHF. The chain has TRBV12-3 or TRBV12-4 and TRBJ1-6; 9 bases fit TRBD1. Trimming removed 7 bases from V and 7 bases from J; junction bases left unmatched: 5. The CDR3 length is 14 residues.

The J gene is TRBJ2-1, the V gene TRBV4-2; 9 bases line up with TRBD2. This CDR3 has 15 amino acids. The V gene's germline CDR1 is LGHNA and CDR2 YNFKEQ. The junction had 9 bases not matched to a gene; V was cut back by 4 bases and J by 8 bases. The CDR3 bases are TGTGCCAGCAGCCGGAAGGGGCGGGAGGGTTATGAGCAGTTCTTC. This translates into CASSRKGREGYEQFF.

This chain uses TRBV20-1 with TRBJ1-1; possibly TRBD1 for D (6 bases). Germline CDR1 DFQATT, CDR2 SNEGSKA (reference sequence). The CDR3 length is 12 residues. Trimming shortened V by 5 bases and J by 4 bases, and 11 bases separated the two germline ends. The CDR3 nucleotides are TGCAGTGCTGAGCGAGGGGGCACTGAAGCTTTCTTT. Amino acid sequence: CSAERGGTEAFF.

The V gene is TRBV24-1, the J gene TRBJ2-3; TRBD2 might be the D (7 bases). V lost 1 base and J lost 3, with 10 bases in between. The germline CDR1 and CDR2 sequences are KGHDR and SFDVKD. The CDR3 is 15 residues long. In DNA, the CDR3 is TGTGCCACCAGTGATTTAGGGGGGGGGACAGATACGCAGTATTTT. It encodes CATSDLGGGTDTQYF.

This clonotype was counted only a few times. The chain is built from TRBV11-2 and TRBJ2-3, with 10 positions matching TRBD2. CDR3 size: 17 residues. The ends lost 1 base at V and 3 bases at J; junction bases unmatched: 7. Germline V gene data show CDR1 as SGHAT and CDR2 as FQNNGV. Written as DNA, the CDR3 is TGTGCCAGCAGCTTAGTTCTAGCGGGAGCAAAGACAGATACGCAGTATTTT. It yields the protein CASSLVLAGAKTDTQYF.

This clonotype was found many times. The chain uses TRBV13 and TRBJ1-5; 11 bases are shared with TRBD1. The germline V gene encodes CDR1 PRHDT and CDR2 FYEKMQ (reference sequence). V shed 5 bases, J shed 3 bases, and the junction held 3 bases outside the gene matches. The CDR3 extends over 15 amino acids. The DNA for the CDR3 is TGTGCCAGCAGCAGGGGACAGGGGGTCAATCAGCCCCAGCATTTT. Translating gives CASSRGQGVNQPQHF.

The CDR3 is CATSIERGLRGQPQHF. As DNA, the CDR3 is TGTGCCACCAGTATTGAAAGGGGGCTGCGGGGCCAGCCCCAGCATTTT. The gene calls are TRBV15 and TRBJ1-5, with 7 bases aligning to TRBD1. Germline V gene sequence: CDR1 LNHNV, CDR2 YYDKDF (reference sequence). J was trimmed by 7 bases and V by 6 bases; bases with no gene match: 15. The CDR3 sequence is 16 residues long.

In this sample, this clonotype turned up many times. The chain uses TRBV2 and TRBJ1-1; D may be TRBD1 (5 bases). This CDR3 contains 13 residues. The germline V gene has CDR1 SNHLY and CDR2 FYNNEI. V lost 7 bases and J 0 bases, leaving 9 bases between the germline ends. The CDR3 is CASTPTVNTEAFF. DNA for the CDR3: TGTGCCAGCACCCCGACAGTGAACACTGAAGCTTTCTTT.

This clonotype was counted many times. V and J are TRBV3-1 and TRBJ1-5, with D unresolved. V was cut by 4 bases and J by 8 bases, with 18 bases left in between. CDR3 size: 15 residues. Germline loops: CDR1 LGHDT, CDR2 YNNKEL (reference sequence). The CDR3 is CASSPTRTPGEPQHF. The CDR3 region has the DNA TGTGCCAGCAGCCCGACCCGCACCCCGGGTGAGCCCCAGCATTTT. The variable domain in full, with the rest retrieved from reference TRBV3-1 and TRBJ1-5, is DTAVSQTPKYLVTQMGNDKSIKCEQNLGHDTMYWYKQDSKKFLKIMFSYNNKELIINETVPNRFSPKSPDKAHLNLHINSLELGDSAVYFCASSPTRTPGEPQHFGDGTRLSIL.

This CDR3 reads CATSRDLYQETQYF. In DNA form, the CDR3 reads TGTGCCACCAGCAGAGATCTATACCAAGAGACCCAGTACTTC. The rearrangement uses TRBV15 and TRBJ2-5; D is ambiguous. V lost 0 bases and J lost 0, with 5 bases in between. Germline V gene sequence: CDR1 LNHNV, CDR2 YYDKDF (reference sequence). The CDR3 has 14 amino acids.

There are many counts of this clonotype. As DNA, the CDR3 is TGCGCCAGCAGCTTGGCCGGGACAGGAGGCTCCTACGAGCAGTACTTC. This codes for CASSLAGTGGSYEQYF. This chain joins TRBV5-1 and TRBJ2-7; 8 bases fit TRBD1. Trimming took 0 bases from V and 0 from J; bases not matched to a gene: 5. The CDR3 is 16 residues long. The V gene's germline CDR1 is SGHRS and CDR2 YFSETQ.

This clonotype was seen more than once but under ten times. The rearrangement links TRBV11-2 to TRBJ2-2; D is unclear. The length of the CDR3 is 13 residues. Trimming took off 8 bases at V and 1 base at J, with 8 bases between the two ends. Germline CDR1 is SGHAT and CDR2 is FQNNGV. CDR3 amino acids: CASGLWNTGELFF. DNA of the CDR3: TGTGCCAGCGGCCTCTGGAACACCGGGGAGCTGTTTTTT.

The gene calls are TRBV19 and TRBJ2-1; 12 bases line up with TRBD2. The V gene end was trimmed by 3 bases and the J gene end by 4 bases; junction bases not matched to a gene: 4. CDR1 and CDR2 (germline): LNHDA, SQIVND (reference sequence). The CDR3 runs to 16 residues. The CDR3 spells CASSMTSGRGYNEQFF. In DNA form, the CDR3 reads TGTGCCAGTAGTATGACTAGCGGGAGAGGTTACAATGAGCAGTTCTTC.

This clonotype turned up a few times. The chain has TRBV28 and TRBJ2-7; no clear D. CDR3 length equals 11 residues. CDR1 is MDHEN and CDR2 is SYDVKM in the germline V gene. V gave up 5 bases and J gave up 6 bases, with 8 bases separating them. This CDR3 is CASSSPVEQYF. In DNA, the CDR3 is TGTGCCAGCAGTAGTCCAGTCGAGCAGTACTTC.